The 30 T cell receptor beta chains listed next were all sequenced from one sample in a study of PD-1 blockade in classical Hodgkin lymphoma. Profiled with immunoSEQ multiplex PCR; TCRdb holds only in-frame clones, not every one. The sample lists fewer than 65,000 clones, 80% to 90% seen once, with about 15% in the top ten. Relapses following autologous stem cell transplantation were seen in all patients, with brentuximab vedotin exposure varying. Sequenced here: peripheral blood mononuclear cells (PBMCs), sampled at baseline. The receptors originated from a human donor with classical Hodgkin lymphoma.

The CDR3 bases are TGCGCCAGAAACAATGTACGGGGTTTTCGTCTTGCCCTAGAGACCCAGTACTTC. Its protein is CARNNVRGFRLALETQYF. V and J are TRBV5-1 and TRBJ2-5, with a tentative D call TRBD2 (5 bases). V was clipped by 8 bases and J by 4 bases, with 30 bases between them. Looked up from germline, CDR1 is SGHRS and CDR2 is YFSETQ. The CDR3 spans 18 residues.

The J gene is TRBJ1-2, the V gene TRBV4-2, with 8 bases fitting TRBD1. The CDR3 has 16 amino acids. Germline CDR1 is LGHNA and CDR2 is YNFKEQ. V lost 0 bases and J lost 4; bases outside the gene matches: 7. In nucleotides, the CDR3 is TGTGCCAGCAGCCAAGATTTGGACAGGGTGGCCTATGGCTACACCTTC. Translated: CASSQDLDRVAYGYTF.

The chain combines TRBV10-3 with TRBJ1-1; weak D call: TRBD1 (6 bases). CDR1 and CDR2 from the germline V gene are ENHRY and SYGVKD. The CDR3 covers 13 residues. V gave up 9 bases and J gave up 5 bases, with 16 bases separating them. The CDR3, as DNA: TGTGCCATTACTACAGGGTCTGGTACTGAAGCTTTCTTT. This encodes CAITTGSGTEAFF.

The chain couples TRBV2 to TRBJ2-6; no firm D call. There are 18 residues in the CDR3. Trimming took off 2 bases at V and 1 base at J, with 15 bases between the two ends. CDR1 is SNHLY and CDR2 is FYNNEI in the germline V gene. The DNA of the CDR3 is TGTGCCAGCAGTGAACGAGGCAGGAGCACGTCTGGGGCCAACGTCCTGACTTTC. Translated, it gives CASSERGRSTSGANVLTF.

The chain couples TRBV9 to TRBJ1-4; tentative D call: TRBD1 (5 bases). Trimming left V 4 bases short and J 5 bases short, with 15 bases between. This CDR3 contains 15 residues. The germline gives CDR1 SGDLS, CDR2 YYNGEE. CDR3 protein: CASSTHKTANEKLFF. The DNA for the CDR3 is TGTGCCAGCAGCACCCACAAGACAGCGAATGAAAAACTGTTTTTT.

The chain has TRBV11-2 and TRBJ2-1; D not resolved. The CDR3 is made up of 13 amino acids. V was clipped by 0 bases and J by 6 bases, with 6 bases between them. Per the germline V gene, CDR1 is SGHAT and CDR2 is FQNNGV. CDR3 sequence: CASSLEVSNEQFF. The CDR3 DNA follows: TGTGCCAGCAGCTTAGAAGTTAGCAATGAGCAGTTCTTC.

The rearrangement uses TRBV21-1 and TRBJ1-1; the DNA was not used to check the table's D call, TRBD1. TRBV21-1 is tagged as a pseudogene. The CDR3 is 15 residues long. In DNA form, the CDR3 reads TGTGCCAGCAGCAAAAAGCGACAGGGATGGACTGAAGCTTTCTTT. Its protein product is CASSKKRQGWTEAFF.

The rearrangement links TRBV7-2 to TRBJ1-6, with a possible D match to TRBD1 (5 bases). In germline, CDR1 is SGHTA, CDR2 FQGNSA. CDR3 size: 14 residues. Trimming stripped 5 bases from V and 5 bases from J, with 10 bases between. DNA of the CDR3: TGTGCCAGCAGCCGACCGACAGATAATTCACCCCTCCACTTT. As protein: CASSRPTDNSPLHF.

The chain carries TRBV6-6 and TRBJ1-3; D unclear. The CDR3 spans 14 residues. Germline assignment: CDR1 MNHNY and CDR2 SVGAGI (reference sequence). V was trimmed by 2 bases and J by 0 bases, leaving 5 bases between them. CDR3 bases: TGTGCCAGCAGTTACGAATTCTCTGGAAACACCATATATTTT. Translating it yields CASSYEFSGNTIYF.

The chain combines TRBV27 with TRBJ1-5; D not resolved. Germline V CDR1 and CDR2: MNHEY, SMNVEV (reference sequence). The CDR3 covers 13 residues. V lost 3 bases and J 0 bases, leaving 3 bases between the germline ends. CDR3 protein: CASSFDSNQPQHF. The CDR3 coding sequence is TGTGCCAGCAGTTTTGATAGCAATCAGCCCCAGCATTTT.

The rearrangement uses TRBV5-1 and TRBJ1-1; no clear D gene. V dropped 0 bases and J dropped 0 bases, with 6 bases sitting between them. CDR1 is SGHRS, CDR2 YFSETQ, per germline. This CDR3 comprises 14 residues. In nucleotides, the CDR3 is TGCGCCAGCAGCTTGGCCGGTATGAACACTGAAGCTTTCTTT. Protein product: CASSLAGMNTEAFF.

This sequence joins TRBV11-2 and TRBJ1-1; D is unresolved. Germline V gene lookup returns CDR1 SGHAT and CDR2 FQNNGV. The length of the CDR3 is 16 residues. The V end was cut by 3 bases, the J end by 2 bases, with 16 bases between. This CDR3 is CASSFNFRTINTEAFF. In DNA, the CDR3 is TGTGCCAGCAGCTTTAACTTCAGGACCATAAACACTGAAGCTTTCTTT.

This sequence joins TRBV7-2 and TRBJ1-4, with D possibly TRBD1 on 5 matching bases. The V gene lost 4 bases and the J gene lost 0 bases, with 15 bases spanning the gap. The CDR3 spans 17 residues. The germline CDR1 and CDR2 sequences are SGHTA and FQGNSA. In DNA, the CDR3 is TGTGCCAGCAGCTGGCCCCGTGGGGGGGCAACTAATGAAAAACTGTTTTTT. Translating it yields CASSWPRGGATNEKLFF.

The rearrangement links TRBV19 to TRBJ2-6; D uncertain. The CDR3 has 12 residues. Looked up from germline, CDR1 is LNHDA and CDR2 is SQIVND (reference sequence). V gave up 9 bases and J gave up 1 base, with 4 bases separating them. CDR3 loop: CASLSGANVLTF. The CDR3 DNA is TGTGCCAGCCTATCTGGGGCCAACGTCCTGACTTTC.

The rearrangement uses TRBV11-2 and TRBJ1-1, with 7 bases lining up with TRBD1. Losses at the gene ends were 4 bases for V and 11 bases for J; bases not matched to a gene: 19. Germline loops: CDR1 SGHAT, CDR2 FQNNGV. The CDR3 length is 16 residues. The CDR3 nucleotides read TGTGCCAGCAGCTATCTTACAGGGGCACTTGCCCCAGTGGCTTTCTTT. It encodes CASSYLTGALAPVAFF.

This chain connects TRBV4-1 to TRBJ2-3; D unclear. The CDR3 has 14 residues. V was clipped by 5 bases and J by 4 bases, with 13 bases between them. Germline CDR1 reads MGHRA; CDR2 reads YSYEKL. Here the CDR3 reads CASSWAPGADTQYF. Written as DNA, the CDR3 is TGCGCCAGCAGCTGGGCCCCAGGAGCAGATACGCAGTATTTT.

The J gene is TRBJ1-4, the V gene TRBV2; no clear D gene. With 5 bases removed from V and 1 base from J, the gap between germline ends came to 17 bases. The CDR3 runs 17 residues. Germline V gene data show CDR1 as SNHLY and CDR2 as FYNNEI. The CDR3 region is CASSYASGRGTNEKLFF. The CDR3 nucleotides are TGTGCCAGCAGTTATGCCTCGGGGAGAGGAACTAATGAAAAACTGTTTTTT.

This chain uses TRBV4-1 with TRBJ2-7; the D is unclear. Germline V gene data show CDR1 as MGHRA and CDR2 as YSYEKL. Trimming took off 0 bases at V and 3 bases at J, with 9 bases between the two ends. The CDR3 sequence is 14 residues long. The CDR3 DNA sequence: TGCGCCAGCAGCCAAGAGGAAGGGTTCTACGAGCAGTACTTC. Amino acids: CASSQEEGFYEQYF.

The chain uses TRBV10-1 and TRBJ1-4, with 8 bases that match TRBD1. The CDR3 consists of 15 residues. Germline CDR1 is WNHNN and CDR2 is SYGVQD (reference sequence). With 6 bases clipped from V and 15 bases from J, the junction kept 18 bases outside the gene matches. The CDR3 sequence is CASRDLGQACAGVFF. The CDR3 DNA reads as TGCGCCAGCAGGGACTTGGGACAGGCATGTGCCGGGGTGTTTTTT.

The chain combines TRBV7-9 with TRBJ1-2, with D tentatively TRBD1 (6 bases). This CDR3 has 16 amino acids. Trimming took 5 bases from V and 1 from J, leaving 17 bases between them. Germline assignment: CDR1 SEHNR and CDR2 FQNEAQ (reference sequence). CDR3: CASSTSSDRFNYGYTF. CDR3 nucleotide sequence: TGTGCCAGCAGCACCTCCTCGGACAGATTTAACTATGGCTACACCTTC.

The chain combines TRBV5-1 with TRBJ2-5; D tentatively fits TRBD1 or TRBD2 (5 bases each). The CDR3 length is 14 residues. V was shortened by 4 bases and J by 3 bases, with 13 bases between the two germline ends. Germline loops: CDR1 SGHRS, CDR2 YFSETQ. CDR3 in DNA: TGCGCCAGCAGCCGTCGGGACCGAAAAGAGACCCAGTACTTC. Translated: CASSRRDRKETQYF. Using reference TRBV5-1 and TRBJ2-5 for the parts outside the CDR3, the full variable domain is KAGVTQTPRYLIKTRGQQVTLSCSPISGHRSVSWYQQTPGQGLQFLFEYFSETQRNKGNFPGRFSGRQFSNSRSEMNVSTLELGDSALYLCASSRRDRKETQYFGPGTRLLVL.

This clone was seen just once. The chain combines TRBV5-1 with TRBJ1-1; unclear D gene. The CDR3 is 15 amino acids. Trimming took off 4 bases at V and 4 bases at J, with 17 bases between the two ends. Germline values: CDR1 SGHRS, CDR2 YFSETQ. The CDR3 DNA is TGCGCCAGCAGCCCGGACGACGGCTGGGGCACTGAAGCTTTCTTT. This encodes CASSPDDGWGTEAFF. The complete variable domain, with remaining parts taken from reference TRBV5-1 and TRBJ1-1, reads KAGVTQTPRYLIKTRGQQVTLSCSPISGHRSVSWYQQTPGQGLQFLFEYFSETQRNKGNFPGRFSGRQFSNSRSEMNVSTLELGDSALYLCASSPDDGWGTEAFFGQGTRLTVV.

This clone is a singleton in its sample. The CDR3 nucleotides read TGTGCCAGCAGTGAATACAGGGCTGGCCGGGACTTAGCCTACAATGAGCAGTTCTTC. Residues: CASSEYRAGRDLAYNEQFF. The J gene is TRBJ2-1, the V gene TRBV6-1, with D perhaps TRBD1 or TRBD2 (6 bases each). The germline CDR1 and CDR2 sequences are MNHNS and SASEGT. The ends were cut back, 2 bases at V and 2 bases at J, with 22 bases in the middle. The CDR3 spans 19 residues.

The chain has TRBV2 and TRBJ2-1; the D is unclear. Trimming removed 7 bases from V and 0 bases from J, with 10 bases in between. Germline values: CDR1 SNHLY, CDR2 FYNNEI. The CDR3 runs 14 residues. The CDR3 loop is CASNRMASYNEQFF. As DNA, the CDR3 is TGTGCCAGCAATCGGATGGCCTCCTACAATGAGCAGTTCTTC. The entire variable domain, with the rest obtained from reference TRBV2 and TRBJ2-1, is as follows: EPEVTQTPSHQVTQMGQEVILRCVPISNHLYFYWYRQILGQKVEFLVSFYNNEISEKSEIFDDQFSVERPDGSNFTLKIRSTKLEDSAMYFCASNRMASYNEQFFGPGTRLTVL.

The V call is TRBV2, the J call TRBJ2-2, with D perhaps TRBD2 (5 bases). V gave up 8 bases and J gave up 5 bases, with 15 bases separating them. The CDR3 length is 14 residues. Germline V gene data show CDR1 as SNHLY and CDR2 as FYNNEI. The CDR3 is CASSLSGATGELFF. The CDR3 DNA sequence: TGTGCCAGCTCGCTCAGCGGAGCGACCGGGGAGCTGTTTTTT.

CDR3 DNA: TGTGCCAGCAGTGAAGGACACATCACATCCTACGAGCAGTACTTC. This codes for CASSEGHITSYEQYF. J is TRBJ2-7 and V is TRBV2; no definite D call. This CDR3 is built from 15 residues. V was cut by 1 base and J by 1 base, with 11 bases left in between. The germline V gene encodes CDR1 SNHLY and CDR2 FYNNEI.

This clone was detected only once. The V and J genes are TRBV11-2 and TRBJ2-7; 9 bases are shared with TRBD2. CDR3 size: 17 residues. V shed 5 bases, J shed 2 bases, and the junction held 13 bases outside the gene matches. Germline CDR1 reads SGHAT; CDR2 reads FQNNGV. Here the CDR3 reads CASSPIERGAFAYEQYF. CDR3 coding DNA: TGTGCCAGCAGCCCGATTGAGCGGGGGGCGTTCGCCTACGAGCAGTACTTC.

For the CDR3, the DNA is TGTGCCAGCAGTGAAGGGGCCTCCTTCTATGGCTACACCTTC. Translated, it gives CASSEGASFYGYTF. V and J are TRBV2 and TRBJ1-2; D call uncertain. The CDR3 consists of 14 residues. V lost 1 base, J lost 4 bases, and 10 bases lay in between. CDR1 and CDR2 from the germline V gene are SNHLY and FYNNEI.

The gene calls are TRBV18 and TRBJ2-3; 7 nucleotides agree with TRBD1. This CDR3 is 14 amino acids long. V was pared by 0 bases and J by 6 bases, with 3 bases of the junction left unmatched. Germline CDR1 and CDR2: KGHSH and LQKENI. CDR3 nucleotide sequence: TGTGCCAGCTCACCACCAGGGGGCAGTGATACGCAGTATTTT. It specifies CASSPPGGSDTQYF.

This clone was observed a single time. The V call is TRBV9, the J call TRBJ1-6, with a possible D match to TRBD1 (5 bases). Trimming cost V 4 bases and J 7 bases, with 9 bases left between them. CDR1 and CDR2 (germline): SGDLS, YYNGEE. The CDR3 spans 13 residues. This chain's CDR3 is CASSPGLNSPLHF. The DNA of the CDR3 is TGTGCCAGCAGCCCGGGACTAAATTCACCCCTCCACTTT.